The clone carrying this TCR beta chain turned up a few times. The antigen is undetermined. The data were taken from a study of T cells in Graves' hyperthyroidism and ophthalmopathy. Study outcomes and limitations: Blood samples included most of the expanded thyroid clonotypes exceeding 0.001. Onset of ophthalmopathy came a median approximately 6 months after the model predicted it.

When ophthalmopathy did not progress within 18 months, Graves' hyperthyroidism was considered stable. RNA transcripts yielded amplified TCR beta CDR3 regions. Initially, a first-round RT-PCR of the TCR CDR3 employed the HTBI primer set. Each CDR3 protein is one row after TCRdb ran MiXCR on the multiplex PCR reads. The sample includes around 350,000 distinct CDR3 sequences, around a quarter of them seen just once. The CDR3 covers 14 residues. The V gene's germline CDR1 is SGHRS and CDR2 YFSETQ. The V gene end was trimmed by 4 bases and the J gene end by 9 bases; junction bases not matched to a gene: 8.

This TCR was sampled from a man aged 45-60 years with Graves' hyperthyroidism. The material sequenced was blood. The rearrangement joins TRBV5-1 to TRBJ2-1, with TRBD2 matching 9 bases. CDR3 protein: CASSGAGGPSEQFF. CDR3 DNA: TGCGCCAGCAGCGGGGCGGGAGGGCCTTCTGAGCAGTTCTTC.